A single sample is the source of the 20 T cell receptor beta chains below, sequenced in a study of lymphopenia after photon versus proton radiotherapy. Profiled with immunoSEQ multiplex PCR; TCRdb holds only in-frame clones, not every one. The sample shows tens of thousands of clones, roughly 80% of them seen only once. This specimen was peripheral blood, taken from a patient treated with photon-based radiotherapy. Receptors were obtained from a woman aged 50 to 60 with pancreatic cancer.

V is TRBV5-5 and J is TRBJ2-5; 14 bases match TRBD2. Germline-derived CDR1 and CDR2 are SGHKS and YYEKEE (reference sequence). The CDR3 has 18 amino acids. The ends lost 6 bases at V and 4 bases at J; junction bases unmatched: 14. The CDR3, as DNA: TGTGCCAGCACAATCCTCACGGGACTAGCGGGAGCCCCAGAGACCCAGTACTTC. This codes for CASTILTGLAGAPETQYF.

The gene calls are TRBV9 and TRBJ2-3; D may be TRBD1 (6 bases). CDR1 and CDR2 from the germline V gene are SGDLS and YYNGEE. The CDR3 totals 16 residues. Trimming took 2 bases from V and 0 from J, leaving 13 bases between them. CDR3 region: CASSVSGTPSTDTQYF. In DNA, the CDR3 is TGTGCCAGCAGCGTTTCCGGGACACCGAGCACAGATACGCAGTATTTT.

V gene TRBV4-3 combines with J gene TRBJ2-2; tentative D call: TRBD1 (5 bases). Germline lookup yields CDR1 LGHNA and CDR2 YSLEER. This CDR3 spans 14 amino acids. V was clipped by 0 bases and J by 6 bases, with 8 bases between them. Here the CDR3 DNA reads TGCGCCAGCAGCCAAGAATGGGGCGCCGGGGAGCTGTTTTTT. Translating gives CASSQEWGAGELFF.

The chain combines TRBV5-1 with TRBJ2-1; D could derive from TRBD1 or TRBD2 (5 bases each). Looked up from germline, CDR1 is SGHRS and CDR2 is YFSETQ. This CDR3 region has 15 residues. V gave up 4 bases and J gave up 5 bases, with 16 bases separating them. Here the CDR3 reads CASSGDGTFNNEQFF. The CDR3, as DNA: TGCGCCAGCAGCGGTGACGGGACGTTTAACAATGAGCAGTTCTTC.

V usage is TRBV7-2 and J usage is TRBJ2-1, with 11 bases identical to TRBD2. The J segment lost 7 bases and the V segment lost 5 bases, leaving 10 bases of the junction unmatched. Per germline, CDR1 SGHTA and CDR2 FQGNSA. The CDR3 runs to 16 residues. The CDR3 nucleotides are TGTGCCAGCAGCCCAAGGGTGGCTAGCGGGAGGAATGAGCAGTTCTTC. It translates to CASSPRVASGRNEQFF.

V is TRBV28 and J is TRBJ1-2; weak D call: TRBD1 (6 bases). Germline CDR1 and CDR2: MDHEN and SYDVKM. This CDR3 comprises 16 residues. Trimming stripped 6 bases from V and 1 base from J, with 18 bases between. The CDR3 DNA is TGTGCCAGCAGCCCCTTAGGACAGCTAGTTAACTATGGCTACACCTTC. Protein: CASSPLGQLVNYGYTF.

This chain links TRBV27 with TRBJ1-3, with D maybe TRBD1 (6 bases). This CDR3 is 14 amino acids long. The V end lost 6 bases, the J end lost 4 bases, and 13 bases lay between the germline ends. The germline CDR1 and CDR2 sequences are MNHEY and SMNVEV (reference sequence). The CDR3 region has the DNA TGTGCCAGCAGGAACCAGGGGACGGGAAACACCATATATTTT. Amino acid sequence: CASRNQGTGNTIYF.

V and J are TRBV7-9 and TRBJ1-1; no clear D gene. V lost 1 base to trimming and J lost 8 bases, with 11 bases between them. Germline assignment: CDR1 SEHNR and CDR2 FQNEAQ (reference sequence). CDR3 length: 13 residues. This CDR3 is CASSLDLAAEAFF. The CDR3 nucleotides are TGTGCCAGCAGCTTAGATCTCGCGGCCGAAGCTTTCTTT.

The V call is TRBV5-6, the J call TRBJ2-7; D may be TRBD2 (6 bases). The V end was cut by 2 bases, the J end by 5 bases, with 8 bases between. Germline-derived CDR1 and CDR2 are SGHDT and YYEEEE. The CDR3 consists of 12 residues. CDR3 sequence: CASSFPGDEQYF. The CDR3 DNA follows: TGTGCCAGCAGCTTTCCGGGGGACGAGCAGTACTTC.

V and J are TRBV6-5 and TRBJ2-3; D unresolved. This CDR3 has 12 amino acids. V was cut by 6 bases and J by 2 bases, with 6 bases left in between. Germline CDR1 MNHEY, CDR2 SVGAGI. In nucleotides, the CDR3 is TGTGCCAGCAGGCCCCCCACAGATACGCAGTATTTT. Its translation is CASRPPTDTQYF.

The gene calls are TRBV4-1 and TRBJ1-4; TRBD1 aligns across 8 bases. The CDR3 has 17 residues. The germline V gene encodes CDR1 MGHRA and CDR2 YSYEKL. V shed 0 bases and J 2 bases; nucleotides not matched to a gene: 5. The CDR3 DNA follows: TGCGCCAGCAGCCAAGAATACCCAGGGGGCACTAATGAAAAACTGTTTTTT. Amino acid sequence: CASSQEYPGGTNEKLFF.

This clone was seen a single time. The CDR3 protein is CAWRGRGTGANVLTF. The CDR3 nucleotides are TGTGCCTGGAGGGGGAGGGGAACCGGGGCCAACGTCCTGACTTTC. The chain joins TRBV30 to TRBJ2-6; 7 positions match TRBD2. J lost 4 bases, V lost 3 bases, and 6 bases had no gene match. Germline V gene lookup returns CDR1 GTSNPN and CDR2 SVGIG (reference sequence). The CDR3 is made up of 15 amino acids. Full variable domain (remainder filled in from reference TRBV30 and TRBJ2-6): SQTIHQWPATLVQPVGSPLSLECTVEGTSNPNLYWYRQAAGRGLQLLFYSVGIGQISSEVPQNLSASRPQDRQFILSSKKLLLSDSGFYLCAWRGRGTGANVLTFGAGSRLTVL.

CDR3 loop: CASSNLPGQDMSNTEAFF. Written as DNA, the CDR3 is TGTGCCAGCAGCAATTTACCGGGACAGGATATGTCGAACACTGAAGCTTTCTTT. The gene calls are TRBV21-1 and TRBJ1-1; the DNA was not used to check the table's D call, TRBD1. TRBV21-1 is reported as a pseudogene. This CDR3 is 18 amino acids long.

The genes are TRBV11-2 and TRBJ1-5; D gene unclear. The V gene's germline CDR1 is SGHAT and CDR2 FQNNGV. The CDR3 covers 13 residues. Trimming took off 1 base at V and 6 bases at J, with 7 bases between the two ends. This chain's CDR3 is CASSLGVGQPQHF. The CDR3 DNA sequence: TGTGCCAGCAGCTTAGGGGTAGGTCAGCCCCAGCATTTT.

The rearrangement joins TRBV7-2 to TRBJ1-3; TRBD1 aligns across 9 bases. Losses at the gene ends were 1 base for V and 4 bases for J; bases not matched to a gene: 2. CDR1 and CDR2 (germline): SGHTA, FQGNSA. This CDR3 region has 15 residues. CDR3: CASSLDRGPGNTIYF. The DNA for the CDR3 is TGTGCCAGCAGCTTAGACAGGGGGCCCGGAAACACCATATATTTT. Supplemented by reference TRBV7-2 and TRBJ1-3, the full variable domain reads GAGVSQSPSNKVTEKGKDVELRCDPISGHTALYWYRQSLGQGLEFLIYFQGNSAPDKSGLPSDRFSAERTGGSVSTLTIQRTQQEDSAVYLCASSLDRGPGNTIYFGEGSWLTVV.

This clone appeared a few times. The rearrangement links TRBV7-9 to TRBJ2-1, with TRBD1 matching 11 bases. Per the germline V gene, CDR1 is SEHNR and CDR2 is FQNEAQ (reference sequence). The ends lost 0 bases at V and 8 bases at J; junction bases unmatched: 9. The CDR3 covers 17 residues. Here the CDR3 DNA reads TGTGCCAGCAGCTTAGCCGGGAAAGGACAGGGGGCCCATGAGCAGTTCTTC. Translation gives CASSLAGKGQGAHEQFF.

V usage is TRBV30 and J usage is TRBJ1-2; TRBD1 agrees at 7 bases. With V trimmed by 3 bases and J by 5 bases, 6 bases remained unmatched. The CDR3 covers 13 residues. Germline V CDR1 and CDR2: GTSNPN, SVGIG (reference sequence). The CDR3: CAWRADRIYGYTF. Here the CDR3 DNA reads TGTGCCTGGAGAGCGGACAGGATTTATGGCTACACCTTC.

This clone was seen once. The J gene is TRBJ2-5, the V gene TRBV6-6, with 8 positions matching TRBD1. CDR3 length equals 15 residues. V dropped 5 bases and J dropped 2; count of bases not matched to a gene: 7. Per germline, CDR1 MNHNY and CDR2 SVGAGI (reference sequence). CDR3 loop: CASSKRGQVQETQYF. The CDR3 DNA reads as TGTGCCAGCAGTAAACGGGGACAGGTTCAAGAGACCCAGTACTTC.

CDR3 DNA: TGTGCCACGGGACCGAACTACGAGCAGTACTTC. Amino acid sequence: CATGPNYEQYF. The chain combines TRBV10-3 with TRBJ2-7, with D perhaps assigned TRBD1 or TRBD2 (5 bases each). CDR1 ENHRY and CDR2 SYGVKD come from the germline V gene. This CDR3 spans 11 amino acids. Trimming removed 10 bases from V and 3 bases from J, with 10 bases in between.

This chain joins TRBV29-1 and TRBJ1-2; D might be TRBD1 (5 bases). CDR1 is SQVTM and CDR2 is ANQGSEA in the germline V gene. V lost 7 bases and J lost 7, with 13 bases in between. The CDR3 runs to 11 residues. The CDR3 DNA is TGCAGCGCTCAGGGAACGGGTGGCTACACCTTC. This translates into CSAQGTGGYTF.